These 5 T cell receptor beta chains were sequenced from one sample in a study of blood T cell repertoires in COVID-19. Profiling relied on immunoSEQ multiplex PCR, and the TCRdb table lists in-frame clones only, not all of them. The data show 240,000 or so clones, around 90% seen once. Source material: peripheral blood. These receptor sequences come from a woman in her twenties or thirties with acute or convalescent COVID-19.

J is TRBJ2-1 and V is TRBV3-1 (or the pseudogene TRBV3-2); D is possibly TRBD2 (5 bases). V was pared by 0 bases and J by 4 bases, with 16 bases between. There are 17 residues in the CDR3. Per germline, CDR1 LGHDT and CDR2 YNNKEL (reference sequence). Written as DNA, the CDR3 is TGTGCCAGCAGCCAAGATCGGCAGCGGAGCCTTTACAATGAGCAGTTCTTC. It encodes CASSQDRQRSLYNEQFF.

The rearrangement links TRBV24-1 to TRBJ2-1, with 13 bases identical to TRBD2. Germline CDR1 reads KGHDR; CDR2 reads SFDVKD. The CDR3 has 16 residues. J was trimmed by 8 bases and V by 5 bases; bases with no gene match: 8. The CDR3 bases are TGTGCCACCAGTGGTCGAGGGACTAGCGGGATTCATGAGCAGTTCTTC. Its protein is CATSGRGTSGIHEQFF.

This clone was recorded only once. The V call is TRBV19, the J call TRBJ1-1; a possible D gene is TRBD1 (5 bases). Trimming removed 8 bases at V and 12 bases at J, with 19 bases between. The CDR3 has 12 residues. The V gene's germline CDR1 is LNHDA and CDR2 SQIVND (reference sequence). CDR3 residues: CASHPSAGKTFF. CDR3 sequence (DNA): TGTGCCAGTCACCCAAGTGCAGGGAAAACTTTCTTT.

The V and J genes are TRBV9 and TRBJ2-3, with D unresolved. The CDR3 contains 13 residues. The germline CDR1 and CDR2 sequences are SGDLS and YYNGEE. V dropped 0 bases and J dropped 1 base, with 3 bases sitting between them. The CDR3 sequence is CASSVAGTDTQYF. The CDR3 DNA follows: TGTGCCAGCAGCGTAGCAGGCACAGATACGCAGTATTTT.

The chain carries TRBV3-1 (or the pseudogene TRBV3-2) and TRBJ2-1, with a tentative D call TRBD2 (5 bases). The CDR3 has 17 residues. With 0 bases removed from V and 4 bases from J, the gap between germline ends came to 16 bases. The V gene's germline CDR1 is LGHDT and CDR2 YNNKEL (reference sequence). Here the CDR3 reads CASSQEESGRPYNEQFF. CDR3 DNA sequence: TGTGCCAGCAGCCAAGAAGAGAGCGGTCGACCTTACAATGAGCAGTTCTTC.